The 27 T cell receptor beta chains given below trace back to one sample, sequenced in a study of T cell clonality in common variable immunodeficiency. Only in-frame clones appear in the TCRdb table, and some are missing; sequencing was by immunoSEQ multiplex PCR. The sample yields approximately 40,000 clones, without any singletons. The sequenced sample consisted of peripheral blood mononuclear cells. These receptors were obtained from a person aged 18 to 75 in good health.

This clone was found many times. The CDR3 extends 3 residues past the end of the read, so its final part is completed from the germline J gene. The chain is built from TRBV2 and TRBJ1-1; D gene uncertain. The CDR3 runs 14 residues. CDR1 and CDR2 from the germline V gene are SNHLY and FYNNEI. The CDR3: CASSESLYLGEAFF. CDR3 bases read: TGTGCCAGCAGTGAATCTTTGTATTTAGGGGAA.

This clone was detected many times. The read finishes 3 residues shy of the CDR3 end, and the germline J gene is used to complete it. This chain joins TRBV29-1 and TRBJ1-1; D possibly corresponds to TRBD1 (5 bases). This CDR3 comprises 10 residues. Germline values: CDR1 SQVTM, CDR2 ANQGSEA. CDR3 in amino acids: CSVGRGEAFF. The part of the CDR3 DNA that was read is TGCAGCGTTGGAAGGGGCGAA.

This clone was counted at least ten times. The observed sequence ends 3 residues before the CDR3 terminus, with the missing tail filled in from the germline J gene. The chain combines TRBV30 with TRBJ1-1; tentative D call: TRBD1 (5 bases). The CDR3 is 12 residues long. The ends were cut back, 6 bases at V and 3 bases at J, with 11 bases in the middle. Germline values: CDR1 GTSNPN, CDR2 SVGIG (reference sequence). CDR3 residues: CACLRGYTEAFF. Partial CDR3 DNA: TGTGCCTGCCTACGGGGGTACACTGAA.

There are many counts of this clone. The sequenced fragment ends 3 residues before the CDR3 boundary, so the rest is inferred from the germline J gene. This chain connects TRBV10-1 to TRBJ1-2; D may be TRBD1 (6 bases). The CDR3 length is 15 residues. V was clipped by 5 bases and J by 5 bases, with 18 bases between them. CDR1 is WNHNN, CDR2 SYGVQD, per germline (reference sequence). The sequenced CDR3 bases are TGCGCCAGCAGTACCCCCACAACAGGGCGATATGGC. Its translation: CASSTPTTGRYG. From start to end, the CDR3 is CASSTPTTGRYGYTF.

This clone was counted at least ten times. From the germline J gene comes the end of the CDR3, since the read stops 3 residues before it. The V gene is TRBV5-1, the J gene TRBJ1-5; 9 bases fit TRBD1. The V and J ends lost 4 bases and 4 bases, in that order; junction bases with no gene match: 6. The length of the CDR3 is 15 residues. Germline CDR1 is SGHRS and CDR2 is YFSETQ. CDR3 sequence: CASSPDGQGNQPQHF. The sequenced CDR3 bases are TGCGCCAGCAGCCCGGACGGACAGGGGAATCAGCCC.

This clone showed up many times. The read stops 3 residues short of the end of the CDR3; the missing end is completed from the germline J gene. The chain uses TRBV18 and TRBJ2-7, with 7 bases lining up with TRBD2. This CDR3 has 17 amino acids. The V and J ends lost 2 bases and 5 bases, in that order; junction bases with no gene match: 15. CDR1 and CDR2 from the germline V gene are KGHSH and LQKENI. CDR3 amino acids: CASSPRLAAGREDEQYF. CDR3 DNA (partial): TGTGCCAGCTCACCAAGGCTTGCTGCAGGGAGGGAAGACGAG.

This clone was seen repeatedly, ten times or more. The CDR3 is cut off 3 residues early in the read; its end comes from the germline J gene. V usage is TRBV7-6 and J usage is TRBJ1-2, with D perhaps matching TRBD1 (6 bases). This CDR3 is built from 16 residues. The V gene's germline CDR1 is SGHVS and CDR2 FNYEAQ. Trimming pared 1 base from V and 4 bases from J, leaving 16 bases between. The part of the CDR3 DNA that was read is TGTGCCAGCAGCTTAGGTGGTGGGGGCGCTGGCTATGGC. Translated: CASSLGGGGAGYG. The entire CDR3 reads CASSLGGGGAGYGYTF.

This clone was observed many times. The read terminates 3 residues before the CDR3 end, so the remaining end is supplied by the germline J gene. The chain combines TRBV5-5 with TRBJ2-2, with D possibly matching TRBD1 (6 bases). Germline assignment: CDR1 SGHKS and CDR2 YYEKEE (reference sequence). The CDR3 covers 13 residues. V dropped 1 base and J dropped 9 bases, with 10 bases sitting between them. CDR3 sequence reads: CASSLTGPRELFF. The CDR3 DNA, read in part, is TGTGCCAGCAGCTTGACAGGGCCCCGGGAG. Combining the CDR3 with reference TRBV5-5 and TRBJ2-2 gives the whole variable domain DAGVTQSPTHLIKTRGQQVTLRCSPISGHKSVSWYQQVLGQGPQFIFQYYEKEERGRGNFPDRFSARQFPNYSSELNVNALLLGDSALYLCASSLTGPRELFFGEGSRLTVL.

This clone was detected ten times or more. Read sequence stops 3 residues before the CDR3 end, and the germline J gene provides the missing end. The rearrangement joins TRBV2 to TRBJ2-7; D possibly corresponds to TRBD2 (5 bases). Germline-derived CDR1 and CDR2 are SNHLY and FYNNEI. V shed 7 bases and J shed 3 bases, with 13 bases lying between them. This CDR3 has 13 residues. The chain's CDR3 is CASTGGRYYEQYF. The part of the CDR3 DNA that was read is TGTGCCAGCACAGGCGGGCGTTACTACGAG.

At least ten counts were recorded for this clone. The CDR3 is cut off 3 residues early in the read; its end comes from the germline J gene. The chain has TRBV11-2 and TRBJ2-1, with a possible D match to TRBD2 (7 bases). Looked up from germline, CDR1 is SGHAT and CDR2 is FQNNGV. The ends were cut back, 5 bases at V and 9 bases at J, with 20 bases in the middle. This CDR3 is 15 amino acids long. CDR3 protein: CASSQIRGAQVEQFF. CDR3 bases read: TGTGCCAGCAGCCAGATCCGGGGGGCGCAGGTTGAG.

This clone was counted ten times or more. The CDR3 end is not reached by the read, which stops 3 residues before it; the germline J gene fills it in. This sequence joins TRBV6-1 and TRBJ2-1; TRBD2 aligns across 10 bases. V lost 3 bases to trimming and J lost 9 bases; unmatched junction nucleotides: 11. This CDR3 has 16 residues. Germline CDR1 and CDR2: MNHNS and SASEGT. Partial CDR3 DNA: TGTGCCAGCAGTGAGGTTGTGAAGCGGGGGGGCACTGAG. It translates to CASSEVVKRGGTE. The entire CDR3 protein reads CASSEVVKRGGTEQFF.

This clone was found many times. The covered CDR3 bases are TGTGCCTGGAGTGTACCCCAGGGCGAG. This sequence encodes CAWSVPQGE. The full CDR3 protein is CAWSVPQGEQYF. The gene calls are TRBV30 and TRBJ2-7; TRBD1 might be the D (5 bases). The read ends 3 residues before the CDR3 terminus; that terminus is restored from the germline J gene. The CDR3 sequence is 12 residues long. Germline V gene sequence: CDR1 GTSNPN, CDR2 SVGIG (reference sequence). Trimming cost V 0 bases and J 6 bases, with 9 bases left between them.

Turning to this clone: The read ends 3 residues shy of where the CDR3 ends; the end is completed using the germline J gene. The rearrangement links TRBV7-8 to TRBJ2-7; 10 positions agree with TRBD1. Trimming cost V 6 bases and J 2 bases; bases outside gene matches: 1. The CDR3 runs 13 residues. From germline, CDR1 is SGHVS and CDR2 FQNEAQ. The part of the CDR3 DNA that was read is TGTGCCAGCAGGGGACAGGGGCCCTACGAG. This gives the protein CASRGQGPYE. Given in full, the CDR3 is CASRGQGPYEQYF.

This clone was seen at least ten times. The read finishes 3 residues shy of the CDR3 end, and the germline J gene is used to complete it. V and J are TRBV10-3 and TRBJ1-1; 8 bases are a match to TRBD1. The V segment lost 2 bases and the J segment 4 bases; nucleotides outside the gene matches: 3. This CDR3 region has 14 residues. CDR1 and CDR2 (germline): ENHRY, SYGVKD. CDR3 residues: CAISEPQGGTEAFF. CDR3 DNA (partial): TGTGCCATCAGTGAGCCACAGGGGGGCACTGAA.

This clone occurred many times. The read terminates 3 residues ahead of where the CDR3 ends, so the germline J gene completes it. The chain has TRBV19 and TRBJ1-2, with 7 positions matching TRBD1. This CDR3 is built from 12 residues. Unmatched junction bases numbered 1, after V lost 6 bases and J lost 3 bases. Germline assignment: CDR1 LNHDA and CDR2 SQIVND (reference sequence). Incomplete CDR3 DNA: TGTGCCAGTAGAACAGGGGACTATGGC. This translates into CASRTGDYG. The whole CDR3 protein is CASRTGDYGYTF.

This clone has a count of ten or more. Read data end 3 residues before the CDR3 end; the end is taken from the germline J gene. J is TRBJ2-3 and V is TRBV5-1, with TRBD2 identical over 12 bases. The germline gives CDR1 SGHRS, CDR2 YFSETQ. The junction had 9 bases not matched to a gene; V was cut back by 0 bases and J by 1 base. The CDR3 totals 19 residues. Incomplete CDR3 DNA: TGCGCCAGCAGCTTGGGACTTCTAGCGGGGGGGCGCGGCACAGATACG. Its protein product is CASSLGLLAGGRGTDT. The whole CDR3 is CASSLGLLAGGRGTDTQYF.

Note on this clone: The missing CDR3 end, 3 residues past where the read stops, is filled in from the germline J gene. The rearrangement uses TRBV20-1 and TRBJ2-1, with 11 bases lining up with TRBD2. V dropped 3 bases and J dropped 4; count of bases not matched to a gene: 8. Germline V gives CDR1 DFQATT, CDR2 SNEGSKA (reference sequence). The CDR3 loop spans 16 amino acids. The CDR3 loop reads CSARDLSGGVYNEQFF. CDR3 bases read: TGCAGTGCTAGGGACCTTAGCGGGGGGGTTTACAATGAG.

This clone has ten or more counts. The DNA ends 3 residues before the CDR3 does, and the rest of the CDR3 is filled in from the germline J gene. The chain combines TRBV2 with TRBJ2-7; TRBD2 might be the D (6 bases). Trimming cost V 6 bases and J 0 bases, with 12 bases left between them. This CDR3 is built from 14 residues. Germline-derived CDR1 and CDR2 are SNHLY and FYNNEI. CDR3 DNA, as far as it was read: TGTGCCAGCAGGGGCGGGGCCGACTCCTACGAG. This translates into CASRGGADSYE. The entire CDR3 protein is CASRGGADSYEQYF.

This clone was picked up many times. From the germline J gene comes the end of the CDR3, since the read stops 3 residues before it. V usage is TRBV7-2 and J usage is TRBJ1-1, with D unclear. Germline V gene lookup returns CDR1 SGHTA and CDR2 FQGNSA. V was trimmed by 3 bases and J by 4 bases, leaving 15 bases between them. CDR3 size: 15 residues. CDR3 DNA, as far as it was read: TGTGCCAGCAGCTTCTTCTCCCGAAGGCCCACTGAA. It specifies CASSFFSRRPTE. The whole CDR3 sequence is CASSFFSRRPTEAFF.

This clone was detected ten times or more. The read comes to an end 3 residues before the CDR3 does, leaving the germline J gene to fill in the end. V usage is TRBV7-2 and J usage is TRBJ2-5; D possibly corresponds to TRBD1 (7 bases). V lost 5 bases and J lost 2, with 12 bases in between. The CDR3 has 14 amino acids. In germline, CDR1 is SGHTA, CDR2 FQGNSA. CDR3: CASSPGGLQETQYF. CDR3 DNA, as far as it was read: TGTGCCAGCAGCCCAGGGGGGCTTCAAGAGACC.

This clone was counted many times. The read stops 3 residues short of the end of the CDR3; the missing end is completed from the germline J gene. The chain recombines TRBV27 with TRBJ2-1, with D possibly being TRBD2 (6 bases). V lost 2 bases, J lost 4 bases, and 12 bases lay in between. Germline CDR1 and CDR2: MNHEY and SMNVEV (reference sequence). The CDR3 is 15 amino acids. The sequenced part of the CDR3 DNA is TGTGCCAGCAGTTTAGGCGGGGAGCTGTACAATGAG. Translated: CASSLGGELYNE. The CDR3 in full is CASSLGGELYNEQFF.

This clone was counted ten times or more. The CDR3 DNA, read in part, is TGTGCCATCAGTGAGTCACCGGGACGGACAGAC. It yields the protein CAISESPGRTD. The whole CDR3 is CAISESPGRTDYTF. The J gene is TRBJ1-2, the V gene TRBV10-3; the D gene is possibly TRBD1 (6 bases). The read falls 3 residues short of the CDR3 end, and the missing part is taken from the germline J gene. The germline V gene has CDR1 ENHRY and CDR2 SYGVKD. The CDR3 runs 14 residues.

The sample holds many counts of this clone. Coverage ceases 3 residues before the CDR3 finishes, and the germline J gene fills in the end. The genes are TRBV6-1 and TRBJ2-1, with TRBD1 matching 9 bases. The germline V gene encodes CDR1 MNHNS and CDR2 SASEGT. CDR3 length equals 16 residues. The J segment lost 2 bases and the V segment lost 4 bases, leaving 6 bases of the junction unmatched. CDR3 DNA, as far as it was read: TGTGCCAGCAGTGCCCGGACAGGGGCTACCTACAATGAG. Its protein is CASSARTGATYNE. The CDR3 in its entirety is CASSARTGATYNEQFF.

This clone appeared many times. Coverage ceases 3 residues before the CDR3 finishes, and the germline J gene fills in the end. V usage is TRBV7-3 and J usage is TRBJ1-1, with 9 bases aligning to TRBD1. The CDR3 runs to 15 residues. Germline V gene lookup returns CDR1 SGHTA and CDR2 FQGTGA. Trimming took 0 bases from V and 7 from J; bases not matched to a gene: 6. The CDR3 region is CASSLTPGTGIEAFF. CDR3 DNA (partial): TGTGCCAGCAGCTTAACGCCCGGGACAGGGATTGAA.

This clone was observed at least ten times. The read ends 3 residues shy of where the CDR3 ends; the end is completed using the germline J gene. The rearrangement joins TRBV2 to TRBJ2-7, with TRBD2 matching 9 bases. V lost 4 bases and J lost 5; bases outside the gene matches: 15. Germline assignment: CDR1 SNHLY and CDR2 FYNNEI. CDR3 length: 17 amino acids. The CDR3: CASSAASGEPNLDEQYF. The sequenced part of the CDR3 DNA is TGTGCCAGCAGTGCGGCTAGCGGGGAACCTAATCTGGACGAG.

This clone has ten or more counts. CDR3 DNA (partial): TGCAGTGCTAGCCGCCTGACTAGCGGGAGGGCCTCTGGGGCCAACGTC. Protein: CSASRLTSGRASGANV. The entire CDR3 protein reads CSASRLTSGRASGANVLTF. The V and J genes are TRBV20-1 and TRBJ2-6; TRBD2 aligns across 14 bases. The DNA ends 3 residues before the CDR3 does, and the rest of the CDR3 is filled in from the germline J gene. The CDR3 spans 19 residues. The ends lost 3 bases at V and 0 bases at J; junction bases unmatched: 7. The germline gives CDR1 DFQATT, CDR2 SNEGSKA (reference sequence).

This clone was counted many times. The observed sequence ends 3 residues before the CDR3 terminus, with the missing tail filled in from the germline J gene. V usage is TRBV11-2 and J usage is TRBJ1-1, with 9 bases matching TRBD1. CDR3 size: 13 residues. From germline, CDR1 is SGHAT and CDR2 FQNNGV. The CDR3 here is CASSPGTGSEAFF. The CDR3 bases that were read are TGTGCCAGCAGCCCTGGGACAGGGTCAGAA.